This T cell receptor beta chain was captured by sequencing in a study of blood T cell repertoires in COVID-19. Across the study: The cDNA or gDNA used as material had been derived from T cells, B-cell-depleted T cells, or PBMCs.

The trim removed 0 bases at V and 3 bases at J, leaving 6 bases unmatched. CDR1 and CDR2 from the germline V gene are SGHNT and YYREEE (reference sequence). This CDR3 has 16 amino acids. The protocol was immunoSEQ multiplex PCR, while the TCRdb copy is restricted to in-frame clones and leaves out a portion. In the table there are about 23,000 clones, 90% to 95% of which are singletons. V is TRBV5-4 and J is TRBJ2-1, with 7 bases matching TRBD2. This TCR derives from a woman aged 45-65 years with active COVID-19. The sequenced sample was peripheral blood. In DNA, the CDR3 is TGTGCCAGCAGCTTGGGCGGCGGGGGTTTCTACAATGAGCAGTTCTTC. It codes for CASSLGGGGFYNEQFF.